This entry lists 20 T cell receptor beta chains sequenced from one sample in a study of STAT3 mutations in large granular lymphocyte leukemia. General observations from the study: Every T-cell large granular lymphocyte leukemia patient had at least one immunodominant TCR beta clonotype.

Libraries were prepared by immunoSEQ multiplex PCR; TCRdb keeps only in-frame clonotypes and omits some of them. The data contain around 30,000 clones, 86% of them seen just once; the ten biggest clones take up roughly 13%. These receptors have no identified antigens. Material: peripheral blood mononuclear cells. Source of these receptors: a man aged 55-75 years with T-cell large granular lymphocyte leukemia. Some clones in this sample may be carry-over from other donors' samples.

CDR3 sequence: CASSKQAGESYEQYF. The DNA of the CDR3 is TGTGCCAGCAGCAAGCAAGCGGGAGAGTCCTACGAGCAGTACTTC. The V gene is TRBV7-3, the J gene TRBJ2-7; 8 bases match TRBD2. The CDR3 spans 15 residues. The germline V gene encodes CDR1 SGHTA and CDR2 FQGTGA. The J segment lost 1 base and the V segment lost 5 bases, leaving 7 bases of the junction unmatched.

This clone came up a few times. The chain employs TRBV6-6 and TRBJ1-4; weak D call: TRBD1 (5 bases). V lost 2 bases to trimming and J lost 3 bases, with 10 bases between them. CDR1 MNHNY and CDR2 SVGAGI come from the germline V gene (reference sequence). This CDR3 comprises 15 residues. The CDR3 loop is CASSYKGSANEKLFF. CDR3 sequence (DNA): TGTGCCAGCAGTTACAAGGGGTCAGCTAATGAAAAACTGTTTTTT.

The V gene is TRBV19, the J gene TRBJ1-2, with 7 bases lining up with TRBD1. CDR1 and CDR2 from the germline V gene are LNHDA and SQIVND (reference sequence). CDR3 length: 13 residues. Germline trimming cut 5 bases from V and 6 bases from J; bases unmatched to any gene: 6. CDR3 amino acids: CASSPDRVDGYTF. In DNA form, the CDR3 reads TGTGCCAGTAGTCCCGACAGGGTTGATGGCTACACCTTC.

This clone occurred a few times. The V and J genes are TRBV5-1 and TRBJ1-6; TRBD1 might be the D (6 bases). Germline CDR1 reads SGHRS; CDR2 reads YFSETQ. This CDR3 comprises 14 residues. V was cut by 5 bases and J by 8 bases, with 14 bases left in between. This chain's CDR3 is CASRGGAGDSPLHF. The CDR3 DNA is TGCGCCAGCAGAGGGGGGGCAGGAGATTCACCCCTCCACTTT.

This chain joins TRBV5-6 and TRBJ2-1, with 8 bases matching TRBD2. The CDR3 loop spans 14 amino acids. The trim removed 3 bases at V and 9 bases at J, leaving 8 bases unmatched. The germline V gene encodes CDR1 SGHDT and CDR2 YYEEEE. DNA of the CDR3: TGTGCCAGCAGCTGGGGAGTAGCGGGAACTGAGCAGTTCTTC. Protein sequence: CASSWGVAGTEQFF.

A single count supports this clone. The CDR3 here is CASSLSGANVLTF. CDR3 bases: TGTGCCAGCAGTTTGTCTGGGGCCAACGTCCTGACTTTC. The V call is TRBV27, the J call TRBJ2-6; D not certain. The CDR3 consists of 13 residues. CDR1 is MNHEY and CDR2 is SMNVEV in the germline V gene (reference sequence). With 3 bases removed from V and 1 base from J, the gap between germline ends came to 1 base.

The rearrangement joins TRBV10-3 to TRBJ2-6; D is undetermined. In germline, CDR1 is ENHRY, CDR2 SYGVKD. The CDR3 extends over 16 amino acids. V was clipped by 2 bases and J by 1 base, with 9 bases between them. The CDR3: CAISEADGSGANVLTF. The DNA of the CDR3 is TGTGCCATCAGTGAGGCGGACGGTTCTGGGGCCAACGTCCTGACTTTC.

Only one count was recorded for this clone. The chain employs TRBV28 and TRBJ1-5; D is ambiguous. V lost 3 bases and J lost 3, with 12 bases in between. In germline, CDR1 is MDHEN, CDR2 SYDVKM. The CDR3 consists of 15 residues. Written as DNA, the CDR3 is TGTGCCAGCAGTTTGAACTGGAGGTACAATCAGCCCCAGCATTTT. Translating gives CASSLNWRYNQPQHF.

The genes are TRBV7-2 and TRBJ2-7; D is possibly TRBD2 (6 bases). Deletions cut 1 base from V and 2 bases from J, with 15 bases between. Germline V gene lookup returns CDR1 SGHTA and CDR2 FQGNSA. The CDR3 has 16 residues. CDR3 protein: CASSLVGLADTYEQYF. In DNA form, the CDR3 reads TGTGCCAGCAGCTTAGTCGGGTTAGCGGATACCTACGAGCAGTACTTC.

The CDR3 DNA reads TGTGCCAGCAGCTTGGGGACAGGAGGGATTTCTAGCAATCAGCCCCAGCATTTT. It translates to CASSLGTGGISSNQPQHF. The chain has TRBV5-6 and TRBJ1-5; 7 nucleotides line up with TRBD1. This CDR3 is 18 amino acids long. Trimming removed 0 bases from V and 0 bases from J; junction bases left unmatched: 9. Germline CDR1 reads SGHDT; CDR2 reads YYEEEE.

DNA of the CDR3: TGTGCCAGCAGTGTCCAGGGATTGGACAATGAGCAGTTCTTC. Protein product: CASSVQGLDNEQFF. This chain links TRBV2 with TRBJ2-1; maybe TRBD1 (5 bases). The CDR3 is 14 amino acids. The germline V and J ends were trimmed by 4 bases and 5 bases, with 12 bases remaining between them. The germline CDR1 and CDR2 sequences are SNHLY and FYNNEI.

The chain carries TRBV6-1 and TRBJ2-6; no firm D call. Germline V CDR1 and CDR2: MNHNS, SASEGT. The CDR3 spans 14 residues. V was pared by 1 base and J by 2 bases, with 3 bases between. CDR3 sequence reads: CASSEGTGANVLTF. The DNA for the CDR3 is TGTGCCAGCAGTGAAGGAACTGGGGCCAACGTCCTGACTTTC.

The chain is built from TRBV29-1 and TRBJ2-5; 10 nucleotides agree with TRBD1. Germline-derived CDR1 and CDR2 are SQVTM and ANQGSEA. The CDR3 totals 15 residues. V trimming: 7 bases; J trimming: 5 bases; junction bases outside the gene matches: 13. The CDR3 here is CSGGTGTGDRETQYF. The CDR3, as DNA: TGCAGCGGGGGGACCGGGACAGGGGATCGGGAGACCCAGTACTTC. The entire variable domain, with the rest obtained from reference TRBV29-1 and TRBJ2-5, is as follows: SAVISQKPSRDICQRGTSLTIQCQVDSQVTMMFWYRQQPGQSLTLIATANQGSEATYESGFVIDKFPISRPNLTFSTLTVSNMSPEDSSIYLCSGGTGTGDRETQYFGPGTRLLVL.

In nucleotides, the CDR3 is TGCGCCAGCACCGCCCAGGGACAGGGGATTACGAACGAGCAGTACTTC. Protein: CASTAQGQGITNEQYF. V is TRBV5-1 and J is TRBJ2-7; 10 bases map to TRBD1. The CDR3 extends over 16 amino acids. Germline V gene data show CDR1 as SGHRS and CDR2 as YFSETQ. V dropped 6 bases and J dropped 5; count of bases not matched to a gene: 14.

The gene calls are TRBV2 and TRBJ2-7, with D uncertain. There are 12 residues in the CDR3. Germline lookup yields CDR1 SNHLY and CDR2 FYNNEI. V was shortened by 2 bases and J by 3 bases, with 5 bases between the two germline ends. The CDR3 is CASSESYYEQYF. The CDR3 region has the DNA TGTGCCAGCAGTGAATCATACTACGAGCAGTACTTC.

This clone appeared a few times. The genes are TRBV13 and TRBJ2-1; 8 bases match TRBD1. The CDR3 runs 14 residues. With 1 base clipped from V and 6 bases from J, the junction kept 2 bases outside the gene matches. Germline V gene sequence: CDR1 PRHDT, CDR2 FYEKMQ (reference sequence). The CDR3 here is CASSLETGVNEQFF. CDR3 nucleotides: TGTGCCAGCAGCTTAGAGACAGGGGTCAATGAGCAGTTCTTC.

This clone was found once. V and J are TRBV7-2 and TRBJ2-3; 9 nucleotides align to TRBD2. The CDR3 contains 14 residues. J lost 5 bases, V lost 5 bases, and 5 bases had no gene match. Germline assignment: CDR1 SGHTA and CDR2 FQGNSA. The CDR3 is CASSAGLARDTQYF. The CDR3 DNA reads as TGTGCCAGCAGCGCGGGACTAGCAAGAGATACGCAGTATTTT.

The genes are TRBV5-1 and TRBJ2-1; D is possibly TRBD1 (5 bases). Germline V gene data show CDR1 as SGHRS and CDR2 as YFSETQ. The length of the CDR3 is 15 residues. Trimming removed 4 bases from V and 3 bases from J, with 14 bases in between. The CDR3 loop is CASSPGHLVYNEQFF. The DNA for the CDR3 is TGCGCCAGCAGCCCCGGACACCTTGTCTACAATGAGCAGTTCTTC.

The chain joins TRBV5-1 to TRBJ1-1; 10 bases line up with TRBD1. V lost 5 bases, J lost 5 bases, and 6 bases stayed unmatched. The CDR3 totals 14 residues. Germline lookup yields CDR1 SGHRS and CDR2 YFSETQ. CDR3 amino acids: CASSLTGGATEAFF. The CDR3 bases are TGCGCCAGCAGTTTGACAGGGGGCGCAACTGAAGCTTTCTTT.

V usage is TRBV30 and J usage is TRBJ2-3, with D perhaps TRBD2 (6 bases). CDR3 length: 14 residues. V lost 0 bases and J lost 6, with 13 bases in between. Germline loops: CDR1 GTSNPN, CDR2 SVGIG (reference sequence). The CDR3 sequence is CAWSVGGAEDTQYF. DNA of the CDR3: TGTGCCTGGAGTGTCGGGGGAGCCGAGGATACGCAGTATTTT.